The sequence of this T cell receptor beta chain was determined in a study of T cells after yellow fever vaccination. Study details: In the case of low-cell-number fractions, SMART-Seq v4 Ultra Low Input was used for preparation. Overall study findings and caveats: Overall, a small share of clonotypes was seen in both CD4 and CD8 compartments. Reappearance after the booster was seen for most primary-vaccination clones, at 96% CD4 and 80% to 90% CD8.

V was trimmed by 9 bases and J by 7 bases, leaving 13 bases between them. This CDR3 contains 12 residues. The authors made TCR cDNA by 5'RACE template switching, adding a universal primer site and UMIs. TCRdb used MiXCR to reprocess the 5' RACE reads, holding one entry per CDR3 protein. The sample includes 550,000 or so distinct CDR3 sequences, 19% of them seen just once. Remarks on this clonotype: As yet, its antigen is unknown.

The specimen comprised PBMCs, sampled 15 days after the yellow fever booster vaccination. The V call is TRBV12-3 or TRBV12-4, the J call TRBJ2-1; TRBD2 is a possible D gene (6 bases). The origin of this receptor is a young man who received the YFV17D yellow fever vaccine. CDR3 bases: TGTGCCAGTTGGGCGGGAAGGAATGAGCAGTTCTTC. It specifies CASWAGRNEQFF.